Shown below are 14 T cell receptor beta chains from a single sample sequenced in a study of cytomegalovirus exposure and HLA in healthy donors (dated by TCRdb to the late 2010s). Library preparation employed the immunoSEQ multiplex PCR assay. The table was pulled from immuneACCESS by TCRdb, which kept in-frame rearrangements only. Such tables lose some clones; where checked, under half of the loss comes from unresolved V genes, and the rest has no known cause. Counted in this sample were about 79,000 clones; roughly 93% of them appeared once. Together, the top ten hold 3.6% of the sample. The sequenced sample consisted of PBMCs. Receptor source: a woman in her twenties or thirties in good health and CMV-seronegative.

The chain joins TRBV6-1 to TRBJ1-2; 7 nucleotides agree with TRBD1. Germline assignment: CDR1 MNHNS and CDR2 SASEGT. Trimming at V came to 6 bases and at J to 3 bases, leaving 7 bases not matched to a gene. CDR3 length: 14 residues. Here the CDR3 DNA reads TGTGCCAGCAGCGATCCGGGACAGCACTATGGCTACACCTTC. Amino acids: CASSDPGQHYGYTF.

The chain uses TRBV7-9 and TRBJ2-7; weak D call: TRBD2 (6 bases). With 1 base removed from V and 5 bases from J, the gap between germline ends came to 21 bases. Germline V gives CDR1 SEHNR, CDR2 FQNEAQ (reference sequence). The CDR3 runs to 17 residues. This CDR3 is CASSLEGEASKTNEQYF. The CDR3 coding sequence is TGTGCCAGCAGCTTAGAAGGGGAGGCTAGTAAGACGAACGAGCAGTACTTC.

The V call is TRBV15, the J call TRBJ1-1; D is perhaps TRBD1 (6 bases). The CDR3 is made up of 14 amino acids. The germline gives CDR1 LNHNV, CDR2 YYDKDF (reference sequence). V dropped 2 bases and J dropped 8 bases, with 15 bases sitting between them. The CDR3 is CATSRFNRDTEAFF. The CDR3 DNA reads TGTGCCACCAGCAGATTCAACAGGGATACCGAAGCTTTCTTT.

The genes are TRBV5-1 and TRBJ2-1, with D hard to call. Germline lookup yields CDR1 SGHRS and CDR2 YFSETQ. Between the trimmed V and J ends, which lost 0 bases and 7 bases, there was a span of 5 bases. The CDR3 runs to 12 residues. The CDR3 coding sequence is TGCGCCAGCAGCTTGGAACGGAATGAGCAGTTCTTC. It yields the protein CASSLERNEQFF.

The rearrangement joins TRBV4-3 to TRBJ1-1; D ambiguous. Germline assignment: CDR1 LGHNA and CDR2 YSLEER. Between the trimmed V and J ends, which lost 0 bases and 0 bases, there was a span of 11 bases. The CDR3 sequence is 16 residues long. The CDR3 region is CASSQERLELNTEAFF. CDR3 sequence (DNA): TGCGCCAGCAGCCAAGAAAGGTTGGAGTTGAACACTGAAGCTTTCTTT.

This clone showed up just a few times. The CDR3 DNA reads TGTGCCAGCAGCCAAAGACAGGGGACGATTGCCTACGAGCAGTACTTC. Amino acids: CASSQRQGTIAYEQYF. The chain is built from TRBV7-8 and TRBJ2-7, with 8 nucleotides matching TRBD1. This CDR3 comprises 16 residues. From germline, CDR1 is SGHVS and CDR2 FQNEAQ. Trimming took 5 bases from V and 2 from J; bases not matched to a gene: 11.

The chain is built from TRBV7-9 and TRBJ2-7; D possibly corresponds to TRBD1 (6 bases). Between the trimmed V and J ends, which lost 3 bases and 6 bases, there was a span of 15 bases. The CDR3 contains 14 residues. Germline V gene lookup returns CDR1 SEHNR and CDR2 FQNEAQ (reference sequence). CDR3: CASSLAGASIEQYF. CDR3 DNA: TGTGCCAGCAGCTTGGCAGGGGCGTCTATCGAGCAGTACTTC.

This chain connects TRBV7-2 to TRBJ2-5, with D perhaps matching TRBD2 (5 bases). Trimming shortened V by 1 base and J by 5 bases, and 11 bases separated the two germline ends. This CDR3 has 14 amino acids. Germline assignment: CDR1 SGHTA and CDR2 FQGNSA. The CDR3 DNA reads as TGTGCCAGCAGCTTAGTACCGAGGGAGGAGACCCAGTACTTC. Protein: CASSLVPREETQYF.

The V and J genes are TRBV7-2 and TRBJ2-2; 7 bases line up with TRBD1. This CDR3 has 16 residues. V lost 2 bases and J lost 6; bases outside the gene matches: 9. Germline assignment: CDR1 SGHTA and CDR2 FQGNSA. This chain's CDR3 is CASSLNRDTGAGELFF. CDR3 bases: TGTGCCAGCAGCTTAAACCGGGACACAGGGGCCGGGGAGCTGTTTTTT.

The V gene is TRBV5-1, the J gene TRBJ2-3, with D hard to call. V was shortened by 1 base and J by 0 bases, with 15 bases between the two germline ends. The CDR3 sequence is 17 residues long. Germline V gene data show CDR1 as SGHRS and CDR2 as YFSETQ. The CDR3 is CASSLMKATASTDTQYF. The CDR3 DNA reads TGCGCCAGCAGCTTGATGAAAGCGACTGCTAGCACAGATACGCAGTATTTT. Supplemented by reference TRBV5-1 and TRBJ2-3, the full variable domain reads KAGVTQTPRYLIKTRGQQVTLSCSPISGHRSVSWYQQTPGQGLQFLFEYFSETQRNKGNFPGRFSGRQFSNSRSEMNVSTLELGDSALYLCASSLMKATASTDTQYFGPGTRLTVL.

The chain has TRBV4-2 and TRBJ2-5; 12 nucleotides match TRBD2. The length of the CDR3 is 18 residues. Germline assignment: CDR1 LGHNA and CDR2 YNFKEQ. The J segment lost 5 bases and the V segment lost 4 bases, leaving 14 bases of the junction unmatched. This CDR3 reads CASSRELAGGSFGETQYF. In DNA form, the CDR3 reads TGTGCCAGCAGCCGGGAACTAGCGGGGGGATCATTCGGGGAGACCCAGTACTTC.

The chain carries TRBV28 and TRBJ2-1; 10 nucleotides line up with TRBD2. The CDR3 totals 16 residues. V shed 1 base and J 5 bases; nucleotides not matched to a gene: 5. Germline CDR1 MDHEN, CDR2 SYDVKM. Here the CDR3 reads CASSLLAGGLNNEQFF. Here the CDR3 DNA reads TGTGCCAGCAGTTTATTAGCGGGGGGCCTAAACAATGAGCAGTTCTTC.

The chain couples TRBV6-4 to TRBJ2-3; 8 nucleotides agree with TRBD1. CDR3 length: 16 amino acids. V lost 6 bases to trimming and J lost 4 bases; unmatched junction nucleotides: 12. Germline V lookup: CDR1 MRHNA, CDR2 SNTAGT. CDR3 loop: CASSQRTGLGADTQYF. The CDR3 region has the DNA TGTGCCAGCAGCCAAAGGACAGGGCTTGGCGCAGATACGCAGTATTTT.

This chain joins TRBV5-1 and TRBJ2-7, with TRBD2 matching over 12 bases. After removal of 0 bases from V and 3 bases from J, the junction contained 1 base not matched to a gene. The CDR3 runs to 15 residues. Germline values: CDR1 SGHRS, CDR2 YFSETQ. The CDR3 region is CASSLGLAGVYEQYF. The CDR3 bases are TGCGCCAGCAGCTTGGGACTAGCGGGAGTCTACGAGCAGTACTTC.